A single sample is the source of the 12 T cell receptor beta chains below, sequenced in a study of T cell responses to AZD1222 COVID-19 vaccine. Assay: immunoSEQ multiplex PCR; the TCRdb copy retains only in-frame clones and omits some. The sample holds roughly 180,000 clones; approximately 94% are singletons and the top ten take around 1.5%. The specimen was peripheral blood, collected 28 days after the second AZD1222 dose. Receptor source: an adult who received the AZD1222 COVID-19 vaccine.

The count of this clone is one. This chain links TRBV7-2 with TRBJ1-2, with D perhaps TRBD1 (5 bases). This CDR3 contains 13 residues. Deletions cut 5 bases from V and 5 bases from J, with 12 bases between. CDR1 is SGHTA and CDR2 is FQGNSA in the germline V gene. The CDR3 DNA is TGTGCCAGCAGCCCACAGGCCGGATATGGCTACACCTTC. It translates to CASSPQAGYGYTF.

As DNA, the CDR3 is TGTGCCAGCAGCGGCGAACTTGGCTACACCTTC. This gives the protein CASSGELGYTF. V usage is TRBV6-6 and J usage is TRBJ1-2; D ambiguous. Germline loops: CDR1 MNHNY, CDR2 SVGAGI (reference sequence). There are 11 residues in the CDR3. V lost 6 bases, J lost 7 bases, and 9 bases lay in between.

This clone was seen a single time. This rearrangement joins TRBV5-1 to TRBJ1-2; 7 bases match TRBD1. J gave up 8 bases and V 0 bases, and 7 bases lay outside the gene matches. From germline, CDR1 is SGHRS and CDR2 YFSETQ. CDR3 length equals 14 residues. CDR3 bases: TGCGCCAGCAGCTTGGGAACAGGGGTCTCCGGCTACACCTTC. Translation gives CASSLGTGVSGYTF.

This sequence joins TRBV3-1 (or the pseudogene TRBV3-2) and TRBJ2-5, with D tentatively TRBD2 (6 bases). The CDR3 extends over 18 amino acids. Trimming took off 3 bases at V and 1 base at J, with 21 bases between the two ends. The germline gives CDR1 LGHDT, CDR2 YNNKEL (reference sequence). CDR3 sequence (DNA): TGTGCCAGCAGCCACGTGGGGGGAAGCCCATCCGGCCAAGAGACCCAGTACTTC. Its protein product is CASSHVGGSPSGQETQYF.

The chain couples TRBV14 to TRBJ1-4, with 8 bases matching TRBD1. V shed 5 bases and J 7 bases; nucleotides not matched to a gene: 15. This CDR3 comprises 17 residues. The germline gives CDR1 SGHDN, CDR2 FVKESK. The DNA for the CDR3 is TGTGCCAGCAGCGCTAAGATCGGGACAGGTACAAGTGAAAAACTGTTTTTT. Residues: CASSAKIGTGTSEKLFF.

This rearrangement joins TRBV15 to TRBJ2-3; a weak D match, TRBD2 (5 bases). Germline CDR1 LNHNV, CDR2 YYDKDF (reference sequence). The CDR3 totals 13 residues. V dropped 4 bases and J dropped 2 bases, with 7 bases sitting between them. The CDR3 DNA is TGTGCCACCAGCACGGGGTTCACAGATACGCAGTATTTT. This gives the protein CATSTGFTDTQYF.

The chain has TRBV5-1 and TRBJ2-7, with 11 bases aligning to TRBD1. The CDR3 length is 16 residues. V dropped 4 bases and J dropped 3; count of bases not matched to a gene: 9. CDR1 is SGHRS, CDR2 YFSETQ, per germline. This CDR3 reads CASSRTGGSSLYEQYF. DNA of the CDR3: TGCGCCAGCAGCAGGACAGGGGGCAGTTCCCTCTACGAGCAGTACTTC.

The chain combines TRBV18 with TRBJ2-2; TRBD1 agrees at 9 bases. Germline-derived CDR1 and CDR2 are KGHSH and LQKENI. The CDR3 totals 15 residues. V was pared by 8 bases and J by 1 base, with 5 bases of the junction left unmatched. The CDR3 nucleotides read TGTGCCAGCCGAGGACAGGGGCAGAACACCGGGGAGCTGTTTTTT. Translated, it gives CASRGQGQNTGELFF.

This chain connects TRBV27 to TRBJ2-2, with 15 bases aligning to TRBD2. The germline V gene has CDR1 MNHEY and CDR2 SMNVEV (reference sequence). There are 16 residues in the CDR3. V lost 7 bases, J lost 7 bases, and 7 bases stayed unmatched. The CDR3 DNA sequence: TGTGCCAGCAACCCGGGACTAGCGGGAGGTGGCGGGGAGCTGTTTTTT. This sequence encodes CASNPGLAGGGGELFF.

This sequence joins TRBV18 and TRBJ2-5, with D unresolved. The CDR3 covers 12 residues. V lost 2 bases to trimming and J lost 5 bases, with 6 bases between them. Germline assignment: CDR1 KGHSH and CDR2 LQKENI. The CDR3 DNA sequence: TGTGCCAGCTCACCAAACGCGGAGACCCAGTACTTC. Translation: CASSPNAETQYF.

This chain links TRBV5-8 with TRBJ2-7; D is perhaps TRBD1 or TRBD2 (5 bases each). V dropped 4 bases and J dropped 0 bases, with 11 bases sitting between them. CDR3 length: 14 amino acids. CDR1 is SGHTS and CDR2 is YDEGEE in the germline V gene. The CDR3: CASSPRDVSYEQYF. The CDR3 DNA reads as TGTGCCAGCAGCCCGAGGGACGTCTCCTACGAGCAGTACTTC. Combining the CDR3 with reference TRBV5-8 and TRBJ2-7 gives the whole variable domain EAGVTQSPTHLIKTRGQQATLRCSPISGHTSVYWYQQALGLGLQFLLWYDEGEERNRGNFPPRFSGRQFPNYSSELNVNALELEDSALYLCASSPRDVSYEQYFGPGTRLTVT.

The rearrangement links TRBV9 to TRBJ2-7; no definite D call. This CDR3 spans 14 amino acids. From germline, CDR1 is SGDLS and CDR2 YYNGEE. V was pared by 2 bases and J by 0 bases, with 9 bases between. The CDR3 sequence is CASSVKSGSYEQYF. The CDR3 nucleotides are TGTGCCAGCAGCGTCAAATCTGGCTCCTACGAGCAGTACTTC.